This T cell receptor (beta chain) was captured by sequencing in a study of radiotherapy plus CTLA-4 blockade in lung cancer. General study results and limits: Clones of tumor-derived TCRs expanded in blood after radiotherapy plus ipilimumab. Alongside interferon-beta, early blood T cell clone dynamics were reportedly the best predictor of response.

Looked up from germline, CDR1 is SGHNT and CDR2 is YENEEA. Trimming removed 5 bases from V and 5 bases from J, with 19 bases in between. This CDR3 is built from 15 residues. Of note for this clone: Antigen unknown.

The data were produced by immunoSEQ multiplex PCR, yet TCRdb's version contains in-frame clones alone and is incomplete. The repertoire holds around 49,000 clones, with roughly 81% as singletons. The sample in question was peripheral blood, obtained from a patient treated with radiotherapy plus ipilimumab. This receptor was taken from a human donor with non-small cell lung cancer whose response to radiotherapy plus ipilimumab could not be evaluated. The rearrangement links TRBV11-3 to TRBJ2-7; a possible D gene is TRBD2 (7 bases). This CDR3 reads CASSVGGSGDHEQYF. In nucleotides, the CDR3 is TGTGCCAGCAGCGTCGGGGGGTCAGGGGACCACGAGCAGTACTTC.